This TCR beta chain emerged from a study of blood T cell repertoires in COVID-19. Repertoires were generated with immunoSEQ multiplex PCR, while TCRdb's copy carries only in-frame clones and drops some. The table has 350,000 to 400,000 clones, about 88% seen once; the top ten hold around 3%. CDR1 and CDR2 from the germline V gene are SNHLY and FYNNEI. The length of the CDR3 is 15 residues. V gave up 6 bases and J gave up 1 base, with 15 bases separating them. Sequenced input: PBMCs or T cells enriched from blood (not recorded which). The chain uses TRBV2 and TRBJ2-5, with D unresolved. This receptor was identified in a woman aged 30 to 39 who had recovered from COVID-19. The CDR3 region has the DNA TGTGCCAGCAGATCGGTTAGACTCCTCCAAGAGACCCAGTACTTC. It encodes CASRSVRLLQETQYF.